What follows are 22 T cell receptor beta chains derived from one specimen sequenced in a study of response to subunit inactivated influenza vaccine. TCRdb independently ran MiXCR on the RT-PCR reads; one entry per CDR3 protein. The repertoire holds 430,000 or so distinct CDR3 sequences, approximately 11% seen once, with about 12% in the top ten. The specimen was PBMCs from blood, collected about 40 days after vaccination. The receptors stem from a middle-aged man who received an inactivated influenza vaccine.

The chain joins TRBV7-2 to TRBJ2-5; 12 bases are a match to TRBD2. Germline V gene lookup returns CDR1 SGHTA and CDR2 FQGNSA. The CDR3 runs 15 residues. After removal of 5 bases from V and 4 bases from J, the junction contained 5 bases not matched to a gene. In DNA form, the CDR3 reads TGTGCCAGCAGCCCTCGGACTAGCGGGGTAGAGACCCAGTACTTC. Protein product: CASSPRTSGVETQYF. The entire variable domain, with the rest obtained from reference TRBV7-2 and TRBJ2-5, is as follows: GAGVSQSPSNKVTEKGKDVELRCDPISGHTALYWYRQSLGQGLEFLIYFQGNSAPDKSGLPSDRFSAERTGGSVSTLTIQRTQQEDSAVYLCASSPRTSGVETQYFGPGTRLLVL.

This chain links TRBV5-1 with TRBJ2-1, with 12 bases identical to TRBD2. The CDR3 totals 14 residues. J gave up 8 bases and V 6 bases, and 6 bases lay outside the gene matches. The germline V gene encodes CDR1 SGHRS and CDR2 YFSETQ. CDR3 in DNA: TGCGCCAGCAAGACTAGCGGGAGTTGGGATGAGCAGTTCTTC. Amino acid sequence: CASKTSGSWDEQFF. The full variable domain, in which reference TRBV5-1 and TRBJ2-1 provide the parts outside the CDR3, is KAGVTQTPRYLIKTRGQQVTLSCSPISGHRSVSWYQQTPGQGLQFLFEYFSETQRNKGNFPGRFSGRQFSNSRSEMNVSTLELGDSALYLCASKTSGSWDEQFFGPGTRLTVL.

The chain joins TRBV11-2 to TRBJ2-7; 8 positions match TRBD1. The germline gives CDR1 SGHAT, CDR2 FQNNGV. This CDR3 comprises 15 residues. V was pared by 5 bases and J by 3 bases, with 9 bases of the junction left unmatched. The CDR3 bases are TGTGCCAGCAGCGCACCGGGACAGGCGTACTACGAGCAGTACTTC. It specifies CASSAPGQAYYEQYF.

V is TRBV5-5 and J is TRBJ1-1; D possibly corresponds to TRBD1 (5 bases). The ends were cut back, 7 bases at V and 11 bases at J, with 15 bases in the middle. CDR1 and CDR2 from the germline V gene are SGHKS and YYEKEE (reference sequence). The length of the CDR3 is 11 residues. DNA of the CDR3: TGTGCCAGCGCGGGACTTTACGAGGCTTTCTTT. It is translated as CASAGLYEAFF.

There are many counts of this clonotype. The J gene is TRBJ2-5, the V gene TRBV20-1, with 8 bases fitting TRBD1. The CDR3 is 15 amino acids. Losses at the gene ends were 6 bases for V and 4 bases for J; bases not matched to a gene: 13. Germline lookup yields CDR1 DFQATT and CDR2 SNEGSKA (reference sequence). CDR3 bases: TGCAGTGCAATCCTCCAGGGGGCGCGGACAGAGACCCAGTACTTC. Its translation is CSAILQGARTETQYF.

This clonotype was seen more than once but under ten times. J is TRBJ2-3 and V is TRBV29-1, with 9 positions matching TRBD1. V lost 7 bases, J lost 7 bases, and 15 bases stayed unmatched. This CDR3 spans 15 amino acids. From germline, CDR1 is SQVTM and CDR2 ANQGSEA. The CDR3 nucleotides are TGCAGCGCCGAGCCTCGGACAGGGGTGCAAAATACGCAGTATTTT. Translated, it gives CSAEPRTGVQNTQYF.

There are a few counts of this clonotype. V and J are TRBV20-1 and TRBJ2-3; perhaps TRBD1 as D (5 bases). From germline, CDR1 is DFQATT and CDR2 SNEGSKA (reference sequence). Trimming pared 5 bases from V and 0 bases from J, leaving 9 bases between. The CDR3 totals 13 residues. CDR3 protein: CSALQDSTDTQYF. The CDR3 DNA is TGCAGTGCTCTACAGGACAGCACAGATACGCAGTATTTT.

This clonotype was recorded a few times. The chain employs TRBV27 and TRBJ2-1, with TRBD2 matching 9 bases. The CDR3 length is 18 residues. Germline values: CDR1 MNHEY, CDR2 SMNVEV (reference sequence). J gave up 6 bases and V 3 bases, and 15 bases lay outside the gene matches. CDR3 DNA sequence: TGTGCCAGCAGTTTTGAGGAGCGGGGGGCGCGATCGGTCAATGAGCAGTTCTTC. It codes for CASSFEERGARSVNEQFF.

In its sample, this clonotype was seen many times. The chain links TRBV10-3 to TRBJ2-7; D ambiguous. CDR1 is ENHRY, CDR2 SYGVKD, per germline. The CDR3 totals 12 residues. With 0 bases removed from V and 2 bases from J, the gap between germline ends came to 2 bases. CDR3 sequence reads: CAISESAYEQYF. The CDR3 nucleotides read TGTGCCATCAGTGAGTCGGCCTACGAGCAGTACTTC.

Many counts were recorded for this clonotype. The rearrangement joins TRBV6-1 to TRBJ2-1; tentatively, D is TRBD1 or TRBD2 (6 bases each). The length of the CDR3 is 15 residues. CDR1 and CDR2 from the germline V gene are MNHNS and SASEGT. The V end lost 6 bases, the J end lost 0 bases, and 12 bases lay between the germline ends. For the CDR3, the DNA is TGTGCCAGCAGAAGGGGGAGGTACTCCTACAATGAGCAGTTCTTC. Protein product: CASRRGRYSYNEQFF.

This clonotype has at least ten counts. V gene TRBV20-1 combines with J gene TRBJ2-7; D is possibly TRBD1 (6 bases). Germline V gene sequence: CDR1 DFQATT, CDR2 SNEGSKA (reference sequence). CDR3 length: 14 amino acids. V shed 3 bases and J shed 2 bases, with 14 bases lying between them. The CDR3 protein is CSASRQDRTYEQYF. DNA of the CDR3: TGCAGTGCTAGTCGGCAGGACAGAACCTACGAGCAGTACTTC.

This clonotype was counted only a few times. The V and J genes are TRBV20-1 and TRBJ2-6, with no clear D. Trimming cost V 0 bases and J 2 bases, with 5 bases left between them. This CDR3 is 14 amino acids long. Germline loops: CDR1 DFQATT, CDR2 SNEGSKA (reference sequence). The CDR3: CSARDLAGANVLTF. CDR3 DNA sequence: TGCAGTGCTAGAGATTTGGCTGGGGCCAACGTCCTGACTTTC.

This chain links TRBV28 with TRBJ2-5; 7 nucleotides agree with TRBD1. The J segment lost 2 bases and the V segment lost 6 bases, leaving 12 bases of the junction unmatched. The CDR3 extends over 16 amino acids. Looked up from germline, CDR1 is MDHEN and CDR2 is SYDVKM. The CDR3 region has the DNA TGTGCCAGCAGCGAGCGGACAGGACGTCGGCAAGAGACCCAGTACTTC. It specifies CASSERTGRRQETQYF.

This clonotype was counted a few times. V usage is TRBV12-3 or TRBV12-4 and J usage is TRBJ2-7; D tentatively fits TRBD1 or TRBD2 (5 bases each). V was clipped by 8 bases and J by 1 base, with 18 bases between them. The CDR3 extends over 15 amino acids. CDR3: CASASFGTGSYEQYF. The CDR3, as DNA: TGTGCCAGCGCCTCGTTCGGGACCGGATCCTACGAGCAGTACTTC.

Many counts were recorded for this clonotype. The chain joins TRBV20-1 to TRBJ2-1; perhaps TRBD2 as D (5 bases). The CDR3 extends over 15 amino acids. Trimming shortened V by 7 bases and J by 0 bases, and 16 bases separated the two germline ends. The germline CDR1 and CDR2 sequences are DFQATT and SNEGSKA (reference sequence). CDR3 amino acids: CSDSPRSGSYNEQFF. CDR3 coding DNA: TGCAGTGATTCCCCGCGGAGCGGCTCCTACAATGAGCAGTTCTTC.

V is TRBV6-2 or TRBV6-3 and J is TRBJ2-3; tentative D call: TRBD2 (5 bases). The CDR3 runs to 15 residues. In germline, CDR1 is MNHEY, CDR2 SVGEGT. V dropped 5 bases and J dropped 6 bases, with 18 bases sitting between them. CDR3 region: CASSRGPSRLDTQYF. DNA of the CDR3: TGTGCCAGCAGTCGAGGGCCCTCACGACTCGATACGCAGTATTTT.

J is TRBJ2-1 and V is TRBV18; no firm D call. In germline, CDR1 is KGHSH, CDR2 LQKENI. The CDR3 is made up of 13 amino acids. Trimming pared 3 bases from V and 6 bases from J, leaving 9 bases between. Here the CDR3 DNA reads TGTGCCAGCTCACCGAATCTTGGCAATGAGCAGTTCTTC. The encoded protein is CASSPNLGNEQFF.

The table lists this clonotype with many counts. The chain combines TRBV20-1 with TRBJ2-7; tentative D call: TRBD2 (6 bases). CDR1 and CDR2 from the germline V gene are DFQATT and SNEGSKA (reference sequence). This CDR3 has 15 amino acids. V was clipped by 0 bases and J by 6 bases, with 18 bases between them. CDR3 sequence reads: CSARDLTGDPFEQYF. CDR3 bases: TGCAGTGCTAGAGATCTGACGGGAGATCCCTTCGAGCAGTACTTC.

In this sample, this clonotype turned up many times. The chain carries TRBV6-5 and TRBJ2-2; D is possibly TRBD2 (5 bases). The CDR3 spans 14 residues. Trimming took 2 bases from V and 4 from J, leaving 8 bases between them. Germline V gene sequence: CDR1 MNHEY, CDR2 SVGAGI. CDR3 loop: CASSYGLSTGELFF. Written as DNA, the CDR3 is TGTGCCAGCAGTTACGGACTGTCCACCGGGGAGCTGTTTTTT.

The chain links TRBV20-1 to TRBJ2-5; TRBD1 matches 7 bases. Germline V gene sequence: CDR1 DFQATT, CDR2 SNEGSKA (reference sequence). The CDR3 extends over 13 amino acids. The J segment lost 3 bases and the V segment lost 5 bases, leaving 6 bases of the junction unmatched. CDR3 sequence reads: CSAVGQLKETQYF. In DNA, the CDR3 is TGCAGTGCTGTGGGACAGCTTAAAGAGACCCAGTACTTC.

This clonotype was detected only a few times. The rearrangement joins TRBV11-1 to TRBJ2-1; 12 positions agree with TRBD2. With 0 bases clipped from V and 0 bases from J, the junction kept 9 bases outside the gene matches. Germline loops: CDR1 SGHAT, CDR2 FQDESV (reference sequence). The CDR3 covers 20 residues. In DNA form, the CDR3 reads TGTGCCAGCAGCTTAGCGCAACTAGCGGGGGGTTGGAGCTCCTACAATGAGCAGTTCTTC. Protein product: CASSLAQLAGGWSSYNEQFF.

A few counts support this clonotype. This chain links TRBV20-1 with TRBJ2-7, with 11 bases that match TRBD1. V lost 4 bases and J lost 3; bases outside the gene matches: 5. This CDR3 region has 14 residues. Germline V gives CDR1 DFQATT, CDR2 SNEGSKA (reference sequence). The DNA for the CDR3 is TGCAGTGCTACCCCCGGGACAGGGGGCTACGAGCAGTACTTC. Translated: CSATPGTGGYEQYF.